These 22 T cell receptor beta chains were all obtained from the same sample, sequenced in a study of CDR3 diversity in severe acne. TCRdb passed the PCR reads through MiXCR, listing each CDR3 protein once. The sample lists 84,000 or so distinct CDR3 sequences; 48% were seen once. The sequenced sample was blood. These receptors all come from a male donor in good health, serving as a control.

The CDR3 sequence: CASSFSTGHLAFF. The CDR3 nucleotides read TGTGCCAGCAGTTTTTCGACAGGCCATTTGGCTTTCTTT. V usage is TRBV27 and J usage is TRBJ1-1; the D gene is possibly TRBD1 (6 bases). Between the trimmed V and J ends, which lost 3 bases and 11 bases, there was a span of 16 bases. Looked up from germline, CDR1 is MNHEY and CDR2 is SMNVEV (reference sequence). The CDR3 is 13 residues long.

This clonotype was seen more than once but under ten times. V is TRBV5-5 and J is TRBJ2-7, with D maybe TRBD1 (6 bases). From germline, CDR1 is SGHKS and CDR2 YYEKEE (reference sequence). This CDR3 comprises 12 residues. The ends were cut back, 5 bases at V and 6 bases at J, with 12 bases in the middle. CDR3 amino acids: CASRPQGSEQYF. CDR3 DNA: TGTGCCAGCAGACCACAGGGCTCCGAGCAGTACTTC.

The V call is TRBV29-1, the J call TRBJ2-3; D gene uncertain. Trimming cost V 2 bases and J 6 bases, with 9 bases left between them. Germline V gene lookup returns CDR1 SQVTM and CDR2 ANQGSEA. CDR3 length equals 12 residues. The CDR3 protein is CSVETVRDTQYF. The CDR3 DNA reads TGCAGCGTTGAAACGGTTCGGGATACGCAGTATTTT.

This clonotype was counted ten times or more. The V gene is TRBV5-5, the J gene TRBJ1-1; maybe TRBD1 (6 bases). Germline CDR1 is SGHKS and CDR2 is YYEKEE (reference sequence). CDR3 length: 13 residues. Trimming removed 4 bases at V and 5 bases at J, with 12 bases between. The CDR3 bases are TGTGCCAGCAGCGTGGGGGCGGGTACTGAAGCTTTCTTT. Amino acids: CASSVGAGTEAFF.

This clonotype appeared a single time. The gene calls are TRBV20-1 and TRBJ2-3; TRBD2 is a possible D gene (7 bases). Between the trimmed V and J ends, which lost 0 bases and 4 bases, there was a span of 23 bases. This CDR3 is built from 18 residues. From germline, CDR1 is DFQATT and CDR2 SNEGSKA (reference sequence). The CDR3 loop reads CSARDYQRGGEDPDTQYF. Here the CDR3 DNA reads TGCAGTGCTAGAGATTACCAAAGGGGGGGCGAGGACCCAGATACGCAGTATTTT.

This clonotype showed up many times. This chain uses TRBV6-1 with TRBJ2-3; D is unclear. Trimming took off 0 bases at V and 6 bases at J, with 7 bases between the two ends. The CDR3 spans 13 residues. Germline values: CDR1 MNHNS, CDR2 SASEGT. CDR3 protein: CASSEAAGDTQYF. The CDR3 nucleotides read TGTGCCAGCAGTGAAGCGGCCGGTGATACGCAGTATTTT.

This rearrangement joins TRBV15 to TRBJ2-7; 10 nucleotides match TRBD2. CDR3 length: 15 residues. V lost 1 base, J lost 3 bases, and 3 bases stayed unmatched. Looked up from germline, CDR1 is LNHNV and CDR2 is YYDKDF (reference sequence). CDR3 sequence: CATSRGTSGLYEQYF. For the CDR3, the DNA is TGTGCCACCAGCAGAGGGACTAGCGGACTCTACGAGCAGTACTTC.

V is TRBV5-1 and J is TRBJ2-7; a possible D gene is TRBD2 (7 bases). The CDR3 has 14 residues. Trimming removed 4 bases from V and 5 bases from J, with 16 bases in between. The germline V gene encodes CDR1 SGHRS and CDR2 YFSETQ. The DNA for the CDR3 is TGCGCCAGCAGCGGGGGGGGCAGCTCTCACGAGCAGTACTTC. It translates to CASSGGGSSHEQYF.

A word on this clonotype: The CDR3 carries no conserved terminal phenylalanine or tryptophan, so it likely arises from a read error. Because the CDR3's place on the DNA is in doubt, the DNA is left out and the CDR3 is given as listed by TCRdb. The V gene is TRBV28, the J gene TRBJ1-6. In germline, CDR1 is MDHEN, CDR2 SYDVKM. 11 amino acids form the CDR3, both terminal residues included. The CDR3 spells CASSLPGLTSP.

A few counts support this clonotype. The V and J genes are TRBV6-5 and TRBJ1-2; 12 bases map to TRBD1. This CDR3 is built from 15 residues. V dropped 5 bases and J dropped 9; count of bases not matched to a gene: 10. From germline, CDR1 is MNHEY and CDR2 SVGAGI. The CDR3 spells CASSPHGDRGRSYTF. CDR3 sequence (DNA): TGTGCCAGCAGTCCCCACGGGGACAGGGGGCGAAGCTACACCTTC.

V gene TRBV12-3 or TRBV12-4 combines with J gene TRBJ2-7, with 14 bases matching TRBD2. This CDR3 contains 13 residues. The ends lost 5 bases at V and 6 bases at J; junction bases unmatched: 0. The CDR3 DNA is TGTGCCAGCAGTGGACTAGCGGGGGGCGAGCAGTACTTC. This translates into CASSGLAGGEQYF.

As concerns this clonotype: Sequence at one end of the junction differs from germline and may be a read error. The gene calls are TRBV7-8 and TRBJ1-1; TRBD1 matches 10 bases. CDR1 and CDR2 (germline): SGHVS, FQNEAQ. This CDR3 spans 15 amino acids. The DNA for the CDR3 is TGTGCCAGCGGCTCGCGGACAGGGGGGAACACAGAAGCTTTCTTT. Its protein is CASGSRTGGNTEAFF.

The chain carries TRBV9 and TRBJ2-3, with D possibly matching TRBD2 (6 bases). The V end was cut by 4 bases, the J end by 6 bases, with 18 bases between. This CDR3 is built from 15 residues. Germline CDR1 SGDLS, CDR2 YYNGEE. CDR3 sequence (DNA): TGTGCCAGCAGCCCGCAGATGACTAGTTCGGATACGCAGTATTTT. It translates to CASSPQMTSSDTQYF. The variable domain in full, with the rest retrieved from reference TRBV9 and TRBJ2-3, is DSGVTQTPKHLITATGQRVTLRCSPRSGDLSVYWYQQSLDQGLQFLIQYYNGEERAKGNILERFSAQQFPDLHSELNLSSLELGDSALYFCASSPQMTSSDTQYFGPGTRLTVL.

The chain couples TRBV10-1 to TRBJ2-3, with no clear D. The CDR3 spans 13 residues. Trimming took 6 bases from V and 0 from J, leaving 7 bases between them. The germline CDR1 and CDR2 sequences are WNHNN and SYGVQD (reference sequence). CDR3 DNA: TGCGCCAGCAGCCGAACTAGCACAGATACGCAGTATTTT. It codes for CASSRTSTDTQYF.

For this clonotype: The conserved phenylalanine or tryptophan normally closing the CDR3 is absent here, so this likely arose from a read error. The DNA is left out, because the CDR3 cannot be placed on it with certainty; the CDR3 is given as TCRdb lists it. The CDR3 reads CASSFEGTAHRYAVV. The chain employs TRBV12-1 and TRBJ2-3; TRBD1, as called in the table, went unchecked against the DNA. TRBV12-1 is listed as a pseudogene. Inclusive of both ends, the CDR3 amounts to 15 amino acids.

In its sample, this clonotype was seen a few times. V usage is TRBV19 and J usage is TRBJ2-6, with 11 bases matching TRBD2. The CDR3 runs 17 residues. Losses at the gene ends were 3 bases for V and 3 bases for J; bases not matched to a gene: 4. CDR1 is LNHDA, CDR2 SQIVND, per germline (reference sequence). In DNA form, the CDR3 reads TGTGCCAGTAGTATCGGCCTAGCGGGGGGTGGGGCCAACGTCCTGACTTTC. It encodes CASSIGLAGGGANVLTF.

This clonotype was observed a single time. The rearrangement joins TRBV18 to TRBJ2-7; 7 bases fit TRBD2. Germline V gene data show CDR1 as KGHSH and CDR2 as LQKENI. Germline trimming cut 0 bases from V and 6 bases from J; bases unmatched to any gene: 2. The CDR3 runs to 13 residues. Written as DNA, the CDR3 is TGTGCCAGCTCACCACCGGCTAGCGGCGAGCAGTACTTC. Its protein product is CASSPPASGEQYF.

CDR3 nucleotide sequence: TGTGCCATCAGTGGCACAGCCGCGACCACTGAGGTGTTTTTT. This encodes CAISGTAATTEVFF. This rearrangement joins TRBV10-3 to TRBJ2-2; no clear D. V was trimmed by 4 bases and J by 15 bases, leaving 21 bases between them. CDR1 and CDR2 (germline): ENHRY, SYGVKD. The CDR3 is 14 amino acids.

This clonotype was observed a few times. V gene TRBV2 combines with J gene TRBJ2-7; the D is unclear. The CDR3 runs to 10 residues. Germline lookup yields CDR1 SNHLY and CDR2 FYNNEI. V was clipped by 5 bases and J by 7 bases, with 6 bases between them. CDR3 in amino acids: CASSLWEQYF. In DNA form, the CDR3 reads TGTGCCAGCAGTCTTTGGGAGCAGTACTTC. The whole variable domain, remainder taken from reference TRBV2 and TRBJ2-7, is EPEVTQTPSHQVTQMGQEVILRCVPISNHLYFYWYRQILGQKVEFLVSFYNNEISEKSEIFDDQFSVERPDGSNFTLKIRSTKLEDSAMYFCASSLWEQYFGPGTRLTVT.

This chain links TRBV6-1 with TRBJ1-5, with 8 bases identical to TRBD1. CDR3 length: 14 residues. After removal of 8 bases from V and 3 bases from J, the junction contained 6 bases not matched to a gene. Germline loops: CDR1 MNHNS, CDR2 SASEGT. CDR3 bases: TGTGCCAGCTCAAAGACAGGGGACAATCAGCCCCAGCATTTT. It encodes CASSKTGDNQPQHF.

In DNA, the CDR3 is TGTGCCAGCAGTCCGGGGGTGGCGGAGACCCAGTACTTC. As protein: CASSPGVAETQYF. This rearrangement joins TRBV27 to TRBJ2-5; D is perhaps TRBD2 (6 bases). V lost 5 bases, J lost 5 bases, and 12 bases lay in between. This CDR3 contains 13 residues. Germline loops: CDR1 MNHEY, CDR2 SMNVEV (reference sequence).

The V and J genes are TRBV6-5 and TRBJ1-4; unclear D gene. The CDR3 contains 14 residues. V was cut by 6 bases and J by 8 bases, with 16 bases left in between. From germline, CDR1 is MNHEY and CDR2 SVGAGI. The CDR3 region is CASRPGPLGEKLFF. DNA for the CDR3: TGTGCCAGCAGACCAGGCCCCTTGGGAGAAAAACTGTTTTTT.